These 30 T cell receptor beta chains came from one sample sequenced in a study of Graves' ophthalmopathy and Graves' hyperthyroidism. Amplification targeted the TCR beta CDR3 regions, with RNA transcripts as the source material. Second-round multiplex PCR followed a first-round RT-PCR using HTBI primers. Each CDR3 protein is one row after TCRdb ran MiXCR on the multiplex PCR reads. The sample carries approximately 380,000 distinct CDR3 sequences, 20% to 25% recorded once. Sequencing input: peripheral blood. These receptors all come from a young woman with stable Graves' hyperthyroidism.

This rearrangement joins TRBV12-3 or TRBV12-4 to TRBJ2-7; TRBD1 agrees at 9 bases. The CDR3 extends over 13 amino acids. With V trimmed by 5 bases and J by 5 bases, 4 bases remained unmatched. Here the CDR3 reads CASSGTGSHEQYF. CDR3 in DNA: TGTGCCAGCAGTGGGACAGGGTCCCACGAGCAGTACTTC.

This clonotype was recorded many times. The chain employs TRBV6-1 and TRBJ1-2; 7 positions agree with TRBD1. The CDR3 totals 15 residues. V shed 0 bases and J 4 bases; nucleotides not matched to a gene: 5. Germline values: CDR1 MNHNS, CDR2 SASEGT. CDR3 region: CASSEAGQLGYGYTF. DNA of the CDR3: TGTGCCAGCAGTGAAGCGGGACAGCTAGGCTATGGCTACACCTTC.

This clonotype appeared many times. This rearrangement joins TRBV24-1 to TRBJ1-2, with 7 bases lining up with TRBD1. There are 12 residues in the CDR3. Germline CDR1 is KGHDR and CDR2 is SFDVKD. The ends lost 7 bases at V and 3 bases at J; junction bases unmatched: 1. CDR3 bases: TGTGCCACCAGCGACAGGGACTATGGCTACACCTTC. It codes for CATSDRDYGYTF.

At least ten counts were recorded for this clonotype. The junction does not match germline at one end; this may be a read error. The V call is TRBV12-3 or TRBV12-4, the J call TRBJ1-2, with D unresolved. CDR3 length equals 12 residues. The CDR3 nucleotides read TGTGCCAGCAGTCTCGATAGACTGGCCGGGGCCTTC. Its protein is CASSLDRLAGAF.

This clonotype has a count of ten or more. The chain links TRBV12-3 or TRBV12-4 to TRBJ1-1, with D hard to call. This CDR3 comprises 11 residues. V was shortened by 3 bases and J by 8 bases, with 7 bases between the two germline ends. DNA for the CDR3: TGTGCCAGCAGTTTTTTGAGGGAAGCTTTCTTT. Its protein is CASSFLREAFF.

The CDR3 is CASSMGTYNSPLHF. In nucleotides, the CDR3 is TGTGCCAGTAGTATGGGGACGTATAATTCACCCCTCCACTTT. V gene TRBV19 combines with J gene TRBJ1-6; D might be TRBD1 (5 bases). The CDR3 covers 14 residues. Trimming cost V 3 bases and J 4 bases, with 7 bases left between them. From germline, CDR1 is LNHDA and CDR2 SQIVND (reference sequence).

Concerning this clonotype: One end of the junction is discordant with germline, which a read error may explain. The chain is built from TRBV12-3 or TRBV12-4 and TRBJ1-5; perhaps TRBD1 as D (6 bases). The CDR3 has 15 residues. The CDR3 spells CASSSRGNSNQPRHF. CDR3 nucleotides: TGTGCCAGCAGCTCCAGGGGAAATAGCAATCAGCCCCGGCATTTT.

The CDR3 region has the DNA TGTGCCATCAGTACCCCCGCGACAAGAAGCTATGGCTACACCTTC. Translation gives CAISTPATRSYGYTF. This chain connects TRBV10-3 to TRBJ1-2, with no clear D. This CDR3 contains 15 residues. With 5 bases removed from V and 4 bases from J, the gap between germline ends came to 17 bases. CDR1 is ENHRY, CDR2 SYGVKD, per germline.

There are many counts of this clonotype. The rearrangement joins TRBV28 to TRBJ2-7; D might be TRBD1 (6 bases). This CDR3 is 15 amino acids long. In germline, CDR1 is MDHEN, CDR2 SYDVKM. The ends were cut back, 6 bases at V and 7 bases at J, with 22 bases in the middle. The CDR3 coding sequence is TGTGCCAGCAGCTTGACCGTAGGGGGTGAAAGTGAGCAGTACTTC. It encodes CASSLTVGGESEQYF.

In this sample, this clonotype turned up many times. The chain joins TRBV4-1 to TRBJ2-2; no clear D gene. This CDR3 spans 16 amino acids. Germline V gene sequence: CDR1 MGHRA, CDR2 YSYEKL. V was shortened by 3 bases and J by 3 bases, with 14 bases between the two germline ends. CDR3 DNA sequence: TGCGCCAGCAGCCAGTCCAATATTCGGTACACCGGGGAGCTGTTTTTT. As protein: CASSQSNIRYTGELFF.

The sample holds many counts of this clonotype. The chain carries TRBV20-1 and TRBJ2-7; 7 bases fit TRBD2. This CDR3 contains 16 residues. Looked up from germline, CDR1 is DFQATT and CDR2 is SNEGSKA (reference sequence). Trimming cost V 0 bases and J 3 bases; bases outside gene matches: 11. CDR3 protein: CSARDPTASGVYEQYF. The CDR3 nucleotides read TGCAGTGCTAGAGATCCGACCGCTAGCGGAGTCTACGAGCAGTACTTC.

This clonotype was counted ten times or more. The chain uses TRBV20-1 and TRBJ2-7; 7 positions match TRBD1. V gave up 5 bases and J gave up 9 bases; unmatched junction bases: 10. Germline loops: CDR1 DFQATT, CDR2 SNEGSKA (reference sequence). The CDR3 totals 12 residues. The DNA of the CDR3 is TGCAGTGCTTATAATCCGACAGGGTGGCAGTACTTC. Its protein product is CSAYNPTGWQYF.

The table lists this clonotype with many counts. The chain links TRBV6-4 to TRBJ2-2, with TRBD1 matching 8 bases. Per germline, CDR1 MRHNA and CDR2 SNTAGT. V was pared by 5 bases and J by 4 bases, with 3 bases of the junction left unmatched. The CDR3 loop spans 14 amino acids. The CDR3 region has the DNA TGTGCCAGCAGTCTACAGGGGGGCACCGGGGAGCTGTTTTTT. Translating gives CASSLQGGTGELFF.

There are many counts of this clonotype. A read error is possible here, since a much larger clone lies one base away. The chain uses TRBV6-2 or TRBV6-3 and TRBJ1-1; 8 bases fit TRBD1. Germline-derived CDR1 and CDR2 are MNHEY and SVGEGT. The CDR3 length is 14 residues. This CDR3 reads CASPPGGLNTGAFF. Here the CDR3 DNA reads TGTGCCAGTCCCCCAGGGGGCCTTAACACTGGAGCTTTCTTT.

There are a few counts of this clonotype. This sequence joins TRBV3-1 and TRBJ1-2, with D uncertain. Per the germline V gene, CDR1 is LGHDT and CDR2 is YNNKEL (reference sequence). The CDR3 spans 13 residues. Between the trimmed V and J ends, which lost 1 base and 4 bases, there was a span of 7 bases. Written as DNA, the CDR3 is TGTGCCAGCAGCCAAGCCAGCTCCTATGGCTACACCTTC. It codes for CASSQASSYGYTF.

This clonotype was observed many times. This chain connects TRBV20-1 to TRBJ1-2, with D perhaps matching TRBD1 (6 bases). The CDR3 contains 12 residues. CDR1 and CDR2 from the germline V gene are DFQATT and SNEGSKA (reference sequence). Deletions cut 0 bases from V and 6 bases from J, with 8 bases between. The CDR3 loop reads CSARDYRDGYTF. CDR3 nucleotide sequence: TGCAGTGCTAGAGATTACAGGGATGGCTACACCTTC.

This clonotype was recorded many times. The chain has TRBV5-4 and TRBJ2-5; 10 nucleotides match TRBD1. The germline gives CDR1 SGHNT, CDR2 YYREEE (reference sequence). Trimming removed 1 base from V and 4 bases from J; junction bases left unmatched: 4. CDR3 length: 15 residues. CDR3 in amino acids: CASSLMGQGIETQYF. The CDR3 DNA follows: TGTGCCAGCAGCTTGATGGGACAGGGGATAGAGACCCAGTACTTC.

This clonotype has ten or more counts. The gene calls are TRBV30 and TRBJ1-6, with D possibly TRBD1 on 6 matching bases. CDR1 GTSNPN and CDR2 SVGIG come from the germline V gene (reference sequence). Trimming took off 4 bases at V and 8 bases at J, with 15 bases between the two ends. The CDR3 spans 14 residues. The CDR3 loop reads CAWNQGSWDSPLHF. The CDR3 coding sequence is TGTGCCTGGAACCAGGGGTCTTGGGATTCACCCCTCCACTTT.

As to this clonotype: A read error is likely, as this CDR3 ends without the conserved phenylalanine or tryptophan. The J gene is TRBJ1-2, the V gene TRBV19; 7 bases align to TRBD1. Germline V gene lookup returns CDR1 LNHDA and CDR2 SQIVND (reference sequence). V was clipped by 5 bases and J by 4 bases; unmatched bases: 4. CDR3 length: 13 amino acids. CDR3 loop: CASSQQGRYGYTV. Written as DNA, the CDR3 is TGTGCCAGTAGTCAACAGGGGCGCTATGGCTACACCGTC.

This clonotype was detected many times. The rearrangement uses TRBV19 and TRBJ2-7; TRBD1 agrees at 9 bases. This CDR3 is built from 14 residues. J gave up 2 bases and V 9 bases, and 8 bases lay outside the gene matches. Germline V gives CDR1 LNHDA, CDR2 SQIVND (reference sequence). This chain's CDR3 is CARDRQGDTYEQYF. DNA for the CDR3: TGTGCCAGGGACCGACAGGGGGACACCTACGAGCAGTACTTC.

This clonotype has at least ten counts. The chain combines TRBV20-1 with TRBJ1-2; a weak D match, TRBD1 (6 bases). Germline CDR1 DFQATT, CDR2 SNEGSKA (reference sequence). CDR3 size: 11 residues. V was pared by 7 bases and J by 5 bases, with 11 bases between. The CDR3 sequence is CSGGADYGYTF. The CDR3 region has the DNA TGCAGTGGGGGGGCAGATTATGGCTACACCTTC.

This clonotype was found many times. The rearrangement uses TRBV5-1 and TRBJ2-7; D might be TRBD1 (5 bases). CDR1 is SGHRS and CDR2 is YFSETQ in the germline V gene. The V gene lost 4 bases and the J gene lost 1 base, with 12 bases spanning the gap. This CDR3 has 14 residues. The CDR3 bases are TGCGCCAGCAGCCAGGGCTCAGGTTCCTACGAGCAGTACTTC. It specifies CASSQGSGSYEQYF.

The table lists this clonotype with many counts. This sequence joins TRBV7-9 and TRBJ2-7; TRBD2 aligns across 10 bases. Germline V gene lookup returns CDR1 SEHNR and CDR2 FQNEAQ (reference sequence). The CDR3 extends over 15 amino acids. V lost 5 bases to trimming and J lost 3 bases; unmatched junction nucleotides: 7. Here the CDR3 DNA reads TGTGCCAGCAGCCGAAGGCCTAGCGGGAGCTACGAGCAGTACTTC. It translates to CASSRRPSGSYEQYF.

The chain carries TRBV5-1 and TRBJ2-5; 9 positions agree with TRBD2. This CDR3 region has 15 residues. Trimming cost V 4 bases and J 4 bases; bases outside gene matches: 8. Germline CDR1 is SGHRS and CDR2 is YFSETQ. The CDR3 DNA reads as TGCGCCAGCAGCCCTGTGGCGGGGGGGCGAGAGACCCAGTACTTC. It encodes CASSPVAGGRETQYF.

This clonotype was seen ten or more times. V gene TRBV10-3 combines with J gene TRBJ2-7; D unclear. V lost 4 bases to trimming and J lost 4 bases, with 5 bases between them. Germline CDR1 is ENHRY and CDR2 is SYGVKD. The CDR3 has 11 amino acids. As DNA, the CDR3 is TGTGCCATCAGTGGTCGGTACGAGCAGTACTTC. Translated, it gives CAISGRYEQYF.

This clonotype was counted at least ten times. Here the CDR3 reads CATSDFSGSPETQYF. CDR3 nucleotide sequence: TGTGCCACCAGTGATTTCTCGGGGTCTCCGGAGACCCAGTACTTC. The V gene is TRBV24-1, the J gene TRBJ2-5; TRBD2 is a possible D gene (5 bases). V dropped 1 base and J dropped 5 bases, with 13 bases sitting between them. This CDR3 region has 15 residues. Germline-derived CDR1 and CDR2 are KGHDR and SFDVKD.

This clonotype was seen repeatedly, ten times or more. V usage is TRBV6-5 and J usage is TRBJ1-1; D uncertain. The CDR3 length is 13 residues. The V end lost 0 bases, the J end lost 8 bases, and 10 bases lay between the germline ends. Germline V CDR1 and CDR2: MNHEY, SVGAGI. CDR3: CASSYSAPSEAFF. For the CDR3, the DNA is TGTGCCAGCAGTTACTCGGCACCCTCCGAAGCTTTCTTT.

The genes are TRBV12-3 or TRBV12-4 and TRBJ2-7, with 10 bases fitting TRBD1. This CDR3 has 16 residues. The junction had 11 bases not matched to a gene; V was cut back by 6 bases and J by 3 bases. The DNA of the CDR3 is TGTGCCAGCAGCTCCAGCCTTGGGACAGGGGACTACGAGCAGTACTTC. Translation gives CASSSSLGTGDYEQYF.

This clonotype occurred many times. The chain links TRBV12-3 or TRBV12-4 to TRBJ1-2, with 11 nucleotides matching TRBD1. V shed 6 bases, J shed 8 bases, and the junction held 5 bases outside the gene matches. CDR3 length: 13 residues. The CDR3 loop is CASSGQGAGGYTF. The CDR3 coding sequence is TGTGCCAGCAGCGGACAGGGGGCTGGAGGCTACACCTTC.

The rearrangement joins TRBV6-1 to TRBJ2-7, with TRBD1 matching over 8 bases. This CDR3 comprises 15 residues. The germline CDR1 and CDR2 sequences are MNHNS and SASEGT. J was trimmed by 7 bases and V by 6 bases; bases with no gene match: 14. This CDR3 is CASSPTGTGPIEQYF. The CDR3 DNA sequence: TGTGCCAGCAGCCCCACCGGGACAGGACCCATTGAGCAGTACTTC.